This is a list of T cell receptor beta chains from one sample in a study of blood T cell repertoires in COVID-19. Here immunoSEQ multiplex PCR was the method, and the copy in TCRdb shows in-frame clones only, minus some. The sample lists under 150,000 clones; around four fifths were seen once. The sequenced sample consisted of peripheral blood. All receptors derive from a woman between 40 and 50 years old with active or convalescent COVID-19. The CDR3 runs from the conserved cysteine through the conserved F or W. A D gene is named only where the DNA matches it firmly. A row's size may be missing; if present it is once, few, many or a size class.

D gene: TRBD1
V gene: TRBV5-1
J gene: TRBJ1-1
clone size: -
CDR3 DNA: TGCGCCAGCAGCCCCGGGACAGAGAACACTGAAGCTTTCTTT
CDR3 protein: CASSPGTENTEAFF

D gene: TRBD1
V gene: TRBV2
J gene: TRBJ1-2
clone size: -
CDR3 DNA: TGTGCCAGCAGCGAAGGGGGCGGCAGGGGATATGGCTACACCTTC
CDR3 protein: CASSEGGGRGYGYTF

D gene: TRBD1
V gene: TRBV28
J gene: TRBJ1-1
clone size: -
CDR3 DNA: TGTGCCAGCAGTTCTGGGACAGGGTGGGACACTGAAGCTTTCTTT
CDR3 protein: CASSSGTGWDTEAFF

D gene: -
V gene: TRBV3-1/TRBV3-2
J gene: TRBJ1-3
clone size: -
CDR3 DNA: TGTGCCTCGCGGGCAGGTGTTGGAAACACCATATATTTT
CDR3 protein: CASRAGVGNTIYF

D gene: TRBD1
V gene: TRBV5-8
J gene: TRBJ2-5
clone size: -
CDR3 DNA: TGTGCCAGCAGTTTTCAGGGGGCCCCCCAGTACTTC
CDR3 protein: CASSFQGAPQYF

D gene: -
V gene: TRBV15
J gene: TRBJ2-4
clone size: -
CDR3 DNA: TGTGCCACCAGCATCAAGCCGGCGGCCGCAGGGATTATGGCCAAAAACATTCAGTACTTC
CDR3 protein: CATSIKPAAAGIMAKNIQYF

D gene: -
V gene: TRBV9
J gene: TRBJ1-1
clone size: once
CDR3 DNA: TGTGCCAGCAGCCGACCGGGAGGGTTCGGGAACACTGAAGCTTTCTTT
CDR3 protein: CASSRPGGFGNTEAFF

D gene: -
V gene: TRBV9
J gene: TRBJ2-7
clone size: -
CDR3 DNA: TGTGCCAGCAGCGTAGTTTCAGGGGACTACGAGCAGTACTTC
CDR3 protein: CASSVVSGDYEQYF

D gene: -
V gene: TRBV18
J gene: TRBJ1-3
clone size: -
CDR3 DNA: TGTGCCAGCTCACCACCGGGCCAGTTCTCTGGAAACACCATATATTTT
CDR3 protein: CASSPPGQFSGNTIYF

D gene: -
V gene: TRBV6-5
J gene: TRBJ1-2
clone size: -
CDR3 DNA: TGTGCCAGCAGCCCCGGTGACTATACGGACTATGGCTACACCTTC
CDR3 protein: CASSPGDYTDYGYTF

D gene: -
V gene: TRBV7-6
J gene: TRBJ1-6
clone size: -
CDR3 DNA: TGTGCCAGCAGCTTAGGGTCAGGGAATAATTCACCCCTCCACTTT
CDR3 protein: CASSLGSGNNSPLHF

D gene: -
V gene: TRBV13
J gene: TRBJ2-3
clone size: -
CDR3 DNA: TGTGCCAGCAGAGGGGAAACTAGCACAGATACGCAGTATTTT
CDR3 protein: CASRGETSTDTQYF

D gene: TRBD1
V gene: TRBV28
J gene: TRBJ1-2
clone size: -
CDR3 DNA: TGTGCCATCAGTTTTAGCGGGGGACAGAAAGGCTACACCTTC
CDR3 protein: CAISFSGGQKGYTF

D gene: -
V gene: TRBV5-6
J gene: TRBJ1-3
clone size: few
CDR3 DNA: TGTGCCAGCAGCCTAACCCCGTCTGGAAACACCATATATTTT
CDR3 protein: CASSLTPSGNTIYF

D gene: -
V gene: TRBV6-2/TRBV6-3
J gene: TRBJ1-5
clone size: -
CDR3 DNA: TGTGCCAGCAGTTCCCGGGAGCTAGGAGCCCTTAGCAATCAGCCCCAGCATTTT
CDR3 protein: CASSSRELGALSNQPQHF

D gene: -
V gene: TRBV19
J gene: TRBJ1-5
clone size: -
CDR3 DNA: TGTGCCAGTAGTATAAGAAGGCGGGGGGGAGGGCATCAGCCCCAGCATTTT
CDR3 protein: CASSIRRRGGGHQPQHF

D gene: -
V gene: TRBV28
J gene: TRBJ1-4
clone size: -
CDR3 DNA: TGTGCCAGCAGTTTGCGGGGGGTCGATGAAAAACTGTTTTTT
CDR3 protein: CASSLRGVDEKLFF

D gene: TRBD1
V gene: TRBV28
J gene: TRBJ1-6
clone size: once
CDR3 DNA: TGTGCCAGCAGTCCGCCCCTCACAGGGGGCGCGGATTCACCCCTCCACTTT
CDR3 protein: CASSPPLTGGADSPLHF

D gene: TRBD2
V gene: TRBV18
J gene: TRBJ2-5
clone size: -
CDR3 DNA: TGTGCCAGCTCACCCCCGGGACTAGCGGGGAGAGAGACCCAGTACTTC
CDR3 protein: CASSPPGLAGRETQYF

D gene: TRBD1
V gene: TRBV30
J gene: TRBJ1-2
clone size: -
CDR3 DNA: TGTGCCTGGATGACAGGGGACTATGGCTACACCTTC
CDR3 protein: CAWMTGDYGYTF

D gene: -
V gene: TRBV18
J gene: TRBJ1-2
clone size: -
CDR3 DNA: TGTGCCAGCTCACCACCGACCGGGGTGCCTAACTATGGCTACACCTTC
CDR3 protein: CASSPPTGVPNYGYTF

D gene: -
V gene: TRBV5-1
J gene: TRBJ1-2
clone size: -
CDR3 DNA: TGCGCCAGCAGCTTGGCCGGGGTGCCCCTGGGGAACTATGGCTACACCTTC
CDR3 protein: CASSLAGVPLGNYGYTF

D gene: -
V gene: TRBV3-1/TRBV3-2
J gene: TRBJ1-4
clone size: -
CDR3 DNA: TGTGCCAGCAGCCCGGTTGGGGGGATACAAGAAAAACTGTTTTTT
CDR3 protein: CASSPVGGIQEKLFF

D gene: -
V gene: TRBV5-1
J gene: TRBJ1-1
clone size: -
CDR3 DNA: TGCGCCAGCAGCTTGGGACAGAGCACTGAAGCTTTCTTT
CDR3 protein: CASSLGQSTEAFF

D gene: -
V gene: TRBV9
J gene: TRBJ1-3
clone size: once
CDR3 DNA: TGTGCCAGCAGCGTCAGGGGAGATAGCTCTGGAAACACCATATATTTT
CDR3 protein: CASSVRGDSSGNTIYF

D gene: TRBD1
V gene: TRBV3-1/TRBV3-2
J gene: TRBJ1-6
clone size: -
CDR3 DNA: TGTGCCACTGAGGGACAGACCAATTCACCCCTCCACTTT
CDR3 protein: CATEGQTNSPLHF

D gene: -
V gene: TRBV5-1
J gene: TRBJ1-6
clone size: -
CDR3 DNA: TGCGCCAGCAGCCGGAACAGGGAGAATTCACCCCTCCACTTT
CDR3 protein: CASSRNRENSPLHF

D gene: TRBD2
V gene: TRBV5-6
J gene: TRBJ2-7
clone size: once
CDR3 DNA: TGTGCCAGCAGCCGGACGGGACTAGCAACGACGGGCGAGCAGTACTTC
CDR3 protein: CASSRTGLATTGEQYF

D gene: -
V gene: TRBV30
J gene: TRBJ1-6
clone size: -
CDR3 DNA: TGTGCCTGGAGTGTTGGGCAGGCCAATTCACCCCTCCACTTT
CDR3 protein: CAWSVGQANSPLHF

D gene: TRBD1
V gene: TRBV9
J gene: TRBJ2-1
clone size: -
CDR3 DNA: TGTGCCAGCAGCGTAGGACCCGGACAGGGCGGGAATGAGCAGTTCTTC
CDR3 protein: CASSVGPGQGGNEQFF

D gene: TRBD2
V gene: TRBV7-2
J gene: TRBJ2-2
clone size: -
CDR3 DNA: TGTGCCAGCAGCTTGAATCCGCTAGCGGCCACCGGGGAGCTGTTTTTT
CDR3 protein: CASSLNPLAATGELFF

D gene: TRBD1
V gene: TRBV24-1
J gene: TRBJ2-7
clone size: -
CDR3 DNA: TGTGCCAGCGGAAGACACAGGACAGGGGCCTACGAGCAGTACTTC
CDR3 protein: CASGRHRTGAYEQYF